This passage covers 27 T cell receptor beta chains from one sample sequenced in a study of blood T cell repertoires in COVID-19. The data were produced by immunoSEQ multiplex PCR, yet TCRdb's version contains in-frame clones alone and is incomplete. In the table there are 55,000 to 90,000 clones, 88% of which are singletons. The material sequenced was peripheral blood. Receptor source: a human donor in a cohort sampled during active COVID-19.

The rearrangement joins TRBV5-6 to TRBJ2-5; unclear D gene. Per the germline V gene, CDR1 is SGHDT and CDR2 is YYEEEE. This CDR3 is 14 amino acids long. V lost 2 bases and J lost 5, with 13 bases in between. The CDR3 DNA is TGTGCCAGCAGCTTAACACAGAAGAGTGAGACCCAGTACTTC. This encodes CASSLTQKSETQYF. The full variable domain, rest sourced from reference TRBV5-6 and TRBJ2-5, is DAGVTQSPTHLIKTRGQQVTLRCSPKSGHDTVSWYQQALGQGPQFIFQYYEEEERQRGNFPDRFSGHQFPNYSSELNVNALLLGDSALYLCASSLTQKSETQYFGPGTRLLVL.

The chain joins TRBV30 to TRBJ2-3, with a possible D match to TRBD1 (6 bases). Trimming shortened V by 7 bases and J by 0 bases, and 11 bases separated the two germline ends. Germline-derived CDR1 and CDR2 are GTSNPN and SVGIG (reference sequence). The CDR3 runs 13 residues. CDR3 DNA sequence: TGTGCCTCCAGGGGTCCTAGCACAGATACGCAGTATTTT. Its translation: CASRGPSTDTQYF.

The rearrangement joins TRBV27 to TRBJ2-1, with a tentative D call TRBD1 (7 bases). The CDR3 loop spans 13 amino acids. Germline CDR1 and CDR2: MNHEY and SMNVEV (reference sequence). V was cut by 5 bases and J by 9 bases, with 14 bases left in between. CDR3 sequence: CASSLIQGGEQFF. The CDR3, as DNA: TGTGCCAGCAGTCTAATCCAGGGGGGTGAGCAGTTCTTC.

This rearrangement joins TRBV2 to TRBJ1-1, with TRBD1 matching over 8 bases. The germline gives CDR1 SNHLY, CDR2 FYNNEI. The CDR3 sequence is 14 residues long. V was pared by 6 bases and J by 0 bases, with 3 bases of the junction left unmatched. The CDR3 region is CASRLTGVNTEAFF. The CDR3 bases are TGTGCCAGCAGATTGACAGGGGTGAACACTGAAGCTTTCTTT.

This clone was detected once. This chain connects TRBV12-3 or TRBV12-4 to TRBJ2-1; D call uncertain. The CDR3 extends over 11 amino acids. Trimming cost V 11 bases and J 8 bases, with 13 bases left between them. CDR3: CASPSFDEQFF. The CDR3 DNA reads TGTGCCTCTCCCAGTTTTGATGAGCAGTTCTTC.

Only one count was recorded for this clone. V gene TRBV7-8 combines with J gene TRBJ2-3; 7 nucleotides align to TRBD1. Germline CDR1 SGHVS, CDR2 FQNEAQ. The CDR3 is 16 amino acids. After removal of 5 bases from V and 0 bases from J, the junction contained 8 bases not matched to a gene. The CDR3 DNA reads as TGTGCCAGCAGCCCCCGATCACAGGGGAGCACAGATACGCAGTATTTT. Translated, it gives CASSPRSQGSTDTQYF.

This chain connects TRBV9 to TRBJ1-6, with 7 positions matching TRBD1. The CDR3 length is 13 residues. With V trimmed by 6 bases and J by 10 bases, 7 bases remained unmatched. Germline V gives CDR1 SGDLS, CDR2 YYNGEE. CDR3 coding DNA: TGTGCCAGCAACAACCCAGGGGGGTCACCCCTCCACTTT. Its protein product is CASNNPGGSPLHF.

The chain carries TRBV27 and TRBJ1-4; 7 bases align to TRBD1. Trimming removed 6 bases from V and 8 bases from J; junction bases left unmatched: 12. CDR3 size: 15 residues. The germline CDR1 and CDR2 sequences are MNHEY and SMNVEV (reference sequence). For the CDR3, the DNA is TGTGCCAGCAGGGACGAGGGGGCAGGAAACGAAAAACTGTTTTTT. Translating gives CASRDEGAGNEKLFF.

The rearrangement links TRBV6-5 to TRBJ1-1, with TRBD1 as a possible D gene (5 bases). The germline V gene encodes CDR1 MNHEY and CDR2 SVGAGI. This CDR3 region has 13 residues. The CDR3 DNA reads as TGTGCTGCTGCGGCGACAGTGAACACTGAAGCTTTCTTT. Residues: CAAAATVNTEAFF.

The J gene is TRBJ2-1, the V gene TRBV7-9; 10 bases map to TRBD2. Trimming removed 0 bases from V and 10 bases from J; junction bases left unmatched: 9. The CDR3 length is 16 residues. Germline V gives CDR1 SEHNR, CDR2 FQNEAQ (reference sequence). CDR3 coding DNA: TGTGCCAGCAGCTTAGCGCCTAGCGGGAGAGTGGGGGAGCAGTTCTTC. Translated: CASSLAPSGRVGEQFF.

The chain carries TRBV11-2 and TRBJ2-1, with TRBD2 as a possible D gene (5 bases). This CDR3 has 13 amino acids. Trimming left V 1 base short and J 14 bases short, with 15 bases between. From germline, CDR1 is SGHAT and CDR2 FQNNGV. CDR3 loop: CASSLGSGDRKFF. The CDR3 nucleotides read TGTGCCAGCAGCTTAGGGAGCGGAGATAGGAAGTTCTTC.

The chain combines TRBV7-2 with TRBJ2-2; 13 bases are shared with TRBD2. Germline V gene sequence: CDR1 SGHTA, CDR2 FQGNSA. This CDR3 is 18 amino acids long. The ends lost 6 bases at V and 3 bases at J; junction bases unmatched: 10. The CDR3 nucleotides read TGTGCCAGCAGTTACCGCGGACTAGCGGGAGTGGACACCGGGGAGCTGTTTTTT. It encodes CASSYRGLAGVDTGELFF.

The rearrangement joins TRBV28 to TRBJ2-7, with D maybe TRBD2 (6 bases). There are 15 residues in the CDR3. V shed 3 bases and J shed 4 bases, with 16 bases lying between them. CDR1 is MDHEN and CDR2 is SYDVKM in the germline V gene. CDR3 sequence: CASSFGSLTPYEQYF. Written as DNA, the CDR3 is TGTGCCAGCAGTTTCGGGAGTTTGACCCCATACGAGCAGTACTTC.

This clone was observed a single time. The chain couples TRBV5-6 to TRBJ1-2, with a weak D call TRBD1 (5 bases). V lost 6 bases and J lost 3, with 15 bases in between. The V gene's germline CDR1 is SGHDT and CDR2 YYEEEE. The CDR3 is 14 amino acids. The CDR3 bases are TGTGCCAGCACCACTTTCGGGGGAGACTATGGCTACACCTTC. It encodes CASTTFGGDYGYTF.

This sequence joins TRBV13 and TRBJ2-7; D possibly corresponds to TRBD2 (6 bases). CDR1 is PRHDT and CDR2 is FYEKMQ in the germline V gene (reference sequence). This CDR3 contains 15 residues. V lost 4 bases and J 4 bases, leaving 17 bases between the germline ends. CDR3 sequence: CASSYERVEIYEQYF. As DNA, the CDR3 is TGTGCCAGCAGCTACGAGCGGGTCGAAATATACGAGCAGTACTTC.

This clone was recorded once. The CDR3 spells CASSPQGSGELFF. CDR3 DNA sequence: TGTGCCAGCAGTCCCCAGGGATCCGGGGAGCTGTTTTTT. V gene TRBV27 combines with J gene TRBJ2-2, with D maybe TRBD1 (5 bases). CDR3 size: 13 residues. Germline V gene data show CDR1 as MNHEY and CDR2 as SMNVEV (reference sequence). Trimming took off 5 bases at V and 6 bases at J, with 10 bases between the two ends.

The chain joins TRBV5-1 to TRBJ2-1, with a tentative D call TRBD2 (6 bases). Trimming left V 5 bases short and J 0 bases short, with 12 bases between. The CDR3 contains 15 residues. Germline lookup yields CDR1 SGHRS and CDR2 YFSETQ. CDR3 sequence reads: CASSPGGSSYNEQFF. CDR3 sequence (DNA): TGCGCCAGCAGTCCCGGGGGAAGCTCCTACAATGAGCAGTTCTTC.

The rearrangement uses TRBV5-1 and TRBJ1-6; 8 nucleotides agree with TRBD1. The CDR3 length is 15 residues. The germline V gene has CDR1 SGHRS and CDR2 YFSETQ. Trimming cost V 4 bases and J 10 bases; bases outside gene matches: 10. The CDR3 loop reads CASSLRTGSSSPLHF. The CDR3 coding sequence is TGCGCCAGCAGCCTTAGGACAGGGTCAAGCTCACCCCTCCACTTT. The full variable domain, completed using reference TRBV5-1 and TRBJ1-6, is KAGVTQTPRYLIKTRGQQVTLSCSPISGHRSVSWYQQTPGQGLQFLFEYFSETQRNKGNFPGRFSGRQFSNSRSEMNVSTLELGDSALYLCASSLRTGSSSPLHFGNGTRLTVT.

V and J are TRBV19 and TRBJ2-5; 11 nucleotides align to TRBD2. This CDR3 contains 15 residues. Germline V gene sequence: CDR1 LNHDA, CDR2 SQIVND (reference sequence). V lost 3 bases to trimming and J lost 4 bases; unmatched junction nucleotides: 4. The CDR3 coding sequence is TGTGCCAGTAGTATTAGGCTAGCGGGAGGAGAGACCCAGTACTTC. Translating gives CASSIRLAGGETQYF.

The genes are TRBV27 and TRBJ1-3; 10 bases fit TRBD1. The CDR3 extends over 17 amino acids. CDR1 MNHEY and CDR2 SMNVEV come from the germline V gene (reference sequence). V shed 6 bases and J 3 bases; nucleotides not matched to a gene: 11. CDR3 residues: CASSAGQGRAGGNTIYF. DNA for the CDR3: TGTGCCAGCAGCGCGGGACAGGGGCGTGCGGGTGGAAACACCATATATTTT.

The V call is TRBV5-1, the J call TRBJ2-5; TRBD1 agrees at 10 bases. Losses at the gene ends were 0 bases for V and 4 bases for J; bases not matched to a gene: 0. The CDR3 consists of 14 residues. CDR1 is SGHRS and CDR2 is YFSETQ in the germline V gene. The DNA of the CDR3 is TGCGCCAGCAGCTTGGGACAGGGGGCAGAGACCCAGTACTTC. Residues: CASSLGQGAETQYF.

V usage is TRBV18 and J usage is TRBJ2-3, with D uncertain. The germline V and J ends were trimmed by 6 bases and 1 base, with 14 bases remaining between them. This CDR3 spans 15 amino acids. Germline assignment: CDR1 KGHSH and CDR2 LQKENI. CDR3 protein: CASSLLPSGTDTQYF. CDR3 in DNA: TGTGCCAGCTCCCTCTTACCCAGCGGCACAGATACGCAGTATTTT.

V is TRBV6-5 and J is TRBJ1-5; D is possibly TRBD1 (6 bases). V lost 5 bases and J 7 bases, leaving 18 bases between the germline ends. The CDR3 contains 15 residues. Germline V gene sequence: CDR1 MNHEY, CDR2 SVGAGI. The CDR3 DNA follows: TGTGCCAGCAGTACAGGGAACCGGGATAGGCAGCCCCAGCATTTT. This encodes CASSTGNRDRQPQHF.

The genes are TRBV7-3 and TRBJ2-2; TRBD2 aligns across 10 bases. The junction had 10 bases not matched to a gene; V was cut back by 5 bases and J by 4 bases. This CDR3 has 17 amino acids. Germline CDR1 SGHTA, CDR2 FQGTGA. CDR3 sequence (DNA): TGTGCCAGCAGCCCAGGGTCCTGGACTAGCGGCACCGGGGAGCTGTTTTTT. Residues: CASSPGSWTSGTGELFF.

The chain combines TRBV10-2 with TRBJ2-7; TRBD2 matches at 7 bases. Per germline, CDR1 WSHSY and CDR2 SAAADI. The CDR3 contains 15 residues. J gave up 5 bases and V 6 bases, and 13 bases lay outside the gene matches. CDR3 sequence reads: CASRTTGPGGHEQYF. CDR3 DNA sequence: TGCGCCAGCAGAACCACTGGACCGGGGGGACACGAGCAGTACTTC.

This rearrangement joins TRBV6-5 to TRBJ1-4, with D tentatively TRBD1 (6 bases). V dropped 9 bases and J dropped 7 bases, with 18 bases sitting between them. The CDR3 extends over 14 amino acids. Germline loops: CDR1 MNHEY, CDR2 SVGAGI. The CDR3 loop is CASGSGDPSEKLFF. CDR3 coding DNA: TGTGCCAGTGGCTCAGGGGACCCGAGTGAAAAACTGTTTTTT.

The chain recombines TRBV7-2 with TRBJ2-1, with 7 bases that match TRBD2. CDR1 SGHTA and CDR2 FQGNSA come from the germline V gene. J gave up 3 bases and V 5 bases, and 10 bases lay outside the gene matches. CDR3 length: 16 amino acids. The CDR3, as DNA: TGTGCCAGCAGCCCCCATGGGGGAGGGAACTACAATGAGCAGTTCTTC. It yields the protein CASSPHGGGNYNEQFF.